This section outlines one TCR beta chain sequence together with its context. Antigen specificity is unknown. This specimen comes from a study of monozygotic twins with inflammatory bowel disease. The study's findings and limits: Telling apart the different T cell subtypes was not possible.

For every donor, one blood sample of approximately 2.3 ml was drawn. Germline V CDR1 and CDR2: SGHAT, FQNNGV. CDR3 length equals 14 residues. Template-switch reactions added UMIs with a 6-nucleotide sample barcode. TCRdb re-called the 5' RACE reads; every CDR3 protein appears as one record, without DNA. This sample carries about 210,000 distinct CDR3 sequences, with 7.5% to 8% going to the ten biggest clones. V gene TRBV11-2 combines with J gene TRBJ2-5. What was sequenced was blood. The source of this sequence is a human donor with ulcerative colitis or Crohn's disease, or a healthy co-twin of an affected twin (not recorded which). CDR3 region: CASSFWETEETQYF.